These T cell receptor beta chains were read from a single sample in a study of blood T cell repertoires in COVID-19. Sequencing used immunoSEQ multiplex PCR; TCRdb keeps in-frame clones, though not all of them. The table lists some 150,000 clones, more than 70% of them singletons, with roughly 10% in the top ten. Sequenced: peripheral blood. These receptors all stem from a man over 45 with active or convalescent COVID-19. The CDR3 runs from the conserved cysteine through the conserved F or W. Fields, in order: D gene, clone size, J gene, V gene, CDR3 DNA, CDR3 protein. D genes are given only for firm matches. Size values are once, few and many counts, or a class for expanded clones, and some rows have none.

>TRBD1|NA|TRBJ2-5|TRBV5-1
TGCGCCAGCGGCCAAATACAGGGGGTCCAAGAGACCCAGTACTTC
CASGQIQGVQETQYF
>NA|NA|TRBJ2-1|TRBV7-3
TGTGCCAGCAGCAACTCCCCTCCAAATGAGCAGTTCTTC
CASSNSPPNEQFF
>NA|NA|TRBJ2-3|TRBV19
TGTGCCAGTAATTTTGGACAGTCAGATACGCAGTATTTT
CASNFGQSDTQYF
>NA|NA|TRBJ1-2|TRBV9
TGTGCCAGCAGCGAGTGGGGGGGGCCGTATGGCTACACCTTC
CASSEWGGPYGYTF
>NA|NA|TRBJ2-7|TRBV9
TGTGCCAGCAGCGTACAAACAGGGCCTTTTTACGAGCAGTACTTC
CASSVQTGPFYEQYF
>TRBD2|once|TRBJ2-3|TRBV18
TGTGCCAGCTCACCACCCCGCCTGCGGGAGGCCAAAACAGATACGCAGTATTTT
CASSPPRLREAKTDTQYF
>NA|NA|TRBJ1-1|TRBV2
TGTGCCAGCAGTGAAGCGACCACAGACGGAGCTTTCTTT
CASSEATTDGAFF
>TRBD1|NA|TRBJ2-7|TRBV6-2/TRBV6-3
TGTGCCAGCAGTTCCCGGACAGGCTCCTACGAGCAGTACTTC
CASSSRTGSYEQYF
>TRBD1|NA|TRBJ2-5|TRBV30
TGTGCCTGGAGTGCCGGACAGGGACGGGAGACCCAGTACTTC
CAWSAGQGRETQYF
>TRBD2|once|TRBJ2-3|TRBV2
TGTGCCAGCAGCGCACTAGCGGGAGATGCAGATACGCAGTATTTT
CASSALAGDADTQYF
>TRBD1|NA|TRBJ2-1|TRBV19
TGTGCCAGTAGTCCGGGACAGAAATACAATGAGCAGTTCTTC
CASSPGQKYNEQFF
>NA|NA|TRBJ2-5|TRBV3-1/TRBV3-2
TGTGCCAGCAGCCAAGATAGAAGGAGGGCCGGTAAGGAGACCCAGTACTTC
CASSQDRRRAGKETQYF
>NA|NA|TRBJ1-3|TRBV5-1
TGCGCCAGCAGCTGGACCCCGGGGGGCTCTGGAAACACCATATATTTT
CASSWTPGGSGNTIYF
>TRBD1|once|TRBJ2-7|TRBV15
TGTGCCACCAGCAGAGAGTTTGGACAGGGGTTATACGAGCAGTACTTC
CATSREFGQGLYEQYF
>TRBD1|once|TRBJ2-7|TRBV29-1
TGCAGCGTTGAGGCGGGACAGGGTCGTTACGAGCAGTACTTC
CSVEAGQGRYEQYF
>TRBD1|NA|TRBJ1-2|TRBV4-1
TGCGCCAGCAGCCAAGCTGGGACAGGGAATGAGGGCTACACCTTC
CASSQAGTGNEGYTF
>NA|NA|TRBJ2-7|TRBV7-8
TGTGCCAGCAGCTTAGCGAACAGGGCGGTCTCCTACGAGCAGTACTTC
CASSLANRAVSYEQYF
>TRBD1|few|TRBJ1-1|TRBV28
TGTGCCAGCAGGTCCACAGGGGTAAGCACTGAAGCTTTCTTT
CASRSTGVSTEAFF
>NA|NA|TRBJ1-1|TRBV30
TGTGCCTGGAGTCCGAGGACAAATGAAGCTTTCTTT
CAWSPRTNEAFF
>TRBD2|NA|TRBJ2-2|TRBV24-1
TGTGCCACCCGTCAGGGAGGGGAGCCCGGGGAGCTGTTTTTT
CATRQGGEPGELFF
>NA|once|TRBJ2-5|TRBV7-8
TGTGCCAGCAGCTTAGACCGGGTCCCAAGGACCCAGTACTTC
CASSLDRVPRTQYF
>NA|NA|TRBJ1-1|TRBV29-1
TGCAGCGTTGCCCGGACTTCTGCGAACACTGAAGCTTTCTTT
CSVARTSANTEAFF
>TRBD2|once|TRBJ2-1|TRBV27
TGTGCCAGCAGTTTATCGTACCGGACTAGCGGGGGGAATGAGCAGTTCTTC
CASSLSYRTSGGNEQFF
>NA|NA|TRBJ1-6|TRBV6-5
TGTGCCAGCAACGGAGGAGGACGGGCCTCACCCCTCCACTTT
CASNGGGRASPLHF
>TRBD2|NA|TRBJ2-3|TRBV3-1/TRBV3-2
TGTGCCAGCAGCCAAGATGTCGGGAGGGATTGGGCAGATACGCAGTATTTT
CASSQDVGRDWADTQYF
>NA|NA|TRBJ2-1|TRBV5-1
TGCGCCAGCAGCCCGGAGCGGTGGGGCTACAATGAGCAGTTCTTC
CASSPERWGYNEQFF
>NA|NA|TRBJ2-4|TRBV2
TGTGCCAGCAGCCGTAACATTCAGTACTTC
CASSRNIQYF
>TRBD1|NA|TRBJ2-7|TRBV13
TGTGCCAGCAGCTATACAGGGGGCGGACTCTACGAGCAGTACTTC
CASSYTGGGLYEQYF
>TRBD1|NA|TRBJ1-5|TRBV19
TGTGCCAGTAGGGATGGACAGGGTGGGGTGCGAGCCCAGCATTTT
CASRDGQGGVRAQHF
>NA|NA|TRBJ2-2|TRBV19
TGTGCCAGTAGCGGGGGGCCTTGGCAGGGGATAGCCGGGGAGCTGTTTTTT
CASSGGPWQGIAGELFF
>NA|NA|TRBJ2-2|TRBV19
TGTGCCAGTAGTATCACCGGAGCCGGCACCGGGGAGCTGTTTTTT
CASSITGAGTGELFF
>NA|NA|TRBJ2-5|TRBV13
TGTGCCAGCAGAGCCAGGGGGGAAGAGACCCAGTACTTC
CASRARGEETQYF
>NA|NA|TRBJ1-2|TRBV15
TGTGCCACCAGCAGAGATGGGAGAACACTGGGAGGCTACACCTTC
CATSRDGRTLGGYTF
>NA|NA|TRBJ2-2|TRBV18
TGTGCCAGCTCACCAAGGACAGTCGACACCGGGGAGCTGTTTTTT
CASSPRTVDTGELFF
>TRBD2|few|TRBJ2-1|TRBV28
TGTGCCAGCAGTTCCCCCCGGGGAGGGAATAATGAGCAGTTCTTC
CASSSPRGGNNEQFF
>NA|NA|TRBJ2-2|TRBV7-9
TGTGCCAGCAGTATAGAACAGGACCGAGGTCGTACCGGGGAGCTGTTTTTT
CASSIEQDRGRTGELFF
>TRBD2|NA|TRBJ2-1|TRBV27
TGTGCCAGCACACTAGCGGGAAAGAATGAGCAGTTCTTC
CASTLAGKNEQFF
>TRBD2|NA|TRBJ2-1|TRBV24-1
TGTGCCACCAGTGACCCGAGGACTAGCGGGAGTCTTAATGAGCAGTTCTTC
CATSDPRTSGSLNEQFF
>NA|NA|TRBJ2-2|TRBV28
TGTGCCAGCAGTTTGACTAGACCGAACACCGGGGAGCTGTTTTTT
CASSLTRPNTGELFF
>NA|NA|TRBJ1-2|TRBV10-3
TGTGCCACCGCGGGCGGGGGGCGAAGTGACTATGGCTACACCTTC
CATAGGGRSDYGYTF
>TRBD2|NA|TRBJ2-1|TRBV5-6
TGTGCCAGCAGCTTGGTTAGCGGGAGGTACAATGAGCAGTTCTTC
CASSLVSGRYNEQFF
>NA|NA|TRBJ1-6|TRBV14
TGTGCCAGCAGCTTACAGGGAAACCGCTCACCCCTCCACTTT
CASSLQGNRSPLHF
>NA|NA|TRBJ2-7|TRBV18
TGTGCCAGCTCTCCCCAGGGATTCTCCTACGAGCAGTACTTC
CASSPQGFSYEQYF
>TRBD2|NA|TRBJ2-1|TRBV24-1
TGTGCCACCAGTGATCCCCCGAAGGAGGGAGGGGAAAATGAGCAGTTCTTC
CATSDPPKEGGENEQFF
>NA|once|TRBJ2-5|TRBV14
TGTGCCAGCAGCCAAGTGGTGGGTCGGGGAGAGACCCAGTACTTC
CASSQVVGRGETQYF
>NA|NA|TRBJ1-1|TRBV4-1
TGCGCCAGCAGCCAAGATTCAACAATTCTTCGCACTGAAGCTTTCTTT
CASSQDSTILRTEAFF
>NA|NA|TRBJ1-4|TRBV18
TGTGCCAGCTCACCACGGCAGGGGAATGAAAAACTGTTTTTT
CASSPRQGNEKLFF
>NA|NA|TRBJ1-5|TRBV19
TGTGCCAGTAGTCCCAGTCCCCCCGGGAGCAATCAGCCCCAGCATTTT
CASSPSPPGSNQPQHF
>NA|NA|TRBJ1-1|TRBV29-1
TGCAGCGTTGAAGATATTCTGGGCCTTACTCTCTTT
CSVEDILGLTLF
>NA|NA|TRBJ2-1|TRBV6-1
TGTGCCAGCAGTGAACAGATGGACAATGAGCAGTTCTTC
CASSEQMDNEQFF
>NA|NA|TRBJ1-5|TRBV5-1
TGCGCCAGCAGCTTGGGGAGTAGCAATCAGCCCCAGCATTTT
CASSLGSSNQPQHF
>NA|NA|TRBJ2-1|TRBV11-3
TGTGCCAGCAGCTTAGGGGGTACAGGGCATGAGCAGTTCTTC
CASSLGGTGHEQFF
>TRBD2|NA|TRBJ2-5|TRBV18
TGTGCCAGCTCACCAACCCGGGGAGGGATTGAGAGAGAGACCCAGTACTTC
CASSPTRGGIERETQYF
>NA|NA|TRBJ2-7|TRBV4-3
TGCGCCAGCAGCCCGGGGACACAAACCTACGAGCAGTACTTC
CASSPGTQTYEQYF